This T cell receptor (beta chain) came from a study of control samples from healthy donors and cancer patients. This clone has more than one count but fewer than ten. CDR3 length: 14 amino acids. CDR1 is MNHNY, CDR2 SVGAGI, per germline (reference sequence). V lost 6 bases and J 2 bases, leaving 11 bases between the germline ends. This table comes from immunoSEQ multiplex PCR, and its TCRdb copy is limited to in-frame clones, with some not included. The table records some 49,000 clones, approximately 92% of them present only once. This clonotype was obtained from a young man with colorectal cancer. The chain joins TRBV6-6 to TRBJ1-5; weak D call: TRBD1 (5 bases). Sample: PBMCs. The CDR3, as DNA: TGTGCCAGCAGCCATGGGGGAGGCAATCAGCCCCAGCATTTT. Its protein product is CASSHGGGNQPQHF.